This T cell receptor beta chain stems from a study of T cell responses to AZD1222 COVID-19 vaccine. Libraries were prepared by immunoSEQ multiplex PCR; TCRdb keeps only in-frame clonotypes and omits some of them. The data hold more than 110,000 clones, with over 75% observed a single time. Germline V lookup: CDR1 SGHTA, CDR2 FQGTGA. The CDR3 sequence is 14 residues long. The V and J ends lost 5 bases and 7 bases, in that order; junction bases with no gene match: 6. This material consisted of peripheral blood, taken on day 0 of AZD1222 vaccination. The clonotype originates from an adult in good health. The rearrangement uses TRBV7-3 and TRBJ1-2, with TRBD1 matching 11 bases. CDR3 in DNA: TGTGCCAGCAGCCTCTCCGGACAGGGGGCTGGCTACACCTTC. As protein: CASSLSGQGAGYTF.